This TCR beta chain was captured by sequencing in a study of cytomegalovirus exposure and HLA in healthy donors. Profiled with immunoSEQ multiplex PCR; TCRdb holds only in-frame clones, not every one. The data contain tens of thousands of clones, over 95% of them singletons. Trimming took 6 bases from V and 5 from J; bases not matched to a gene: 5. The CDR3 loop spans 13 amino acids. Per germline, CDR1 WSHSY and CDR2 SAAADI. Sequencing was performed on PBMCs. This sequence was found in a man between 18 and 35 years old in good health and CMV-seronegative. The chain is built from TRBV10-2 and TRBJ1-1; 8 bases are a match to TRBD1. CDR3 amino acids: CASRDREATEAFF. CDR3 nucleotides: TGCGCCAGCAGGGACAGGGAGGCGACTGAAGCTTTCTTT.